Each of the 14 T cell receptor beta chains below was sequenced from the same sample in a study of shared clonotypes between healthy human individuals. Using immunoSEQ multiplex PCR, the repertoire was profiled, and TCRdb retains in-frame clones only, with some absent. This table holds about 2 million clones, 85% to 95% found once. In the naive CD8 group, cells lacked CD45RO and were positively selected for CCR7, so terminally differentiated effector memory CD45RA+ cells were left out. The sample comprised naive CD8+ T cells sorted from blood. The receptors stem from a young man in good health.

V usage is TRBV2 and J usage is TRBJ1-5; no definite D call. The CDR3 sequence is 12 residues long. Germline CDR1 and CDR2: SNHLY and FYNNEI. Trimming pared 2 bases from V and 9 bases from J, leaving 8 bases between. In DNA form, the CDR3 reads TGTGCCAGCAGTGAAATTGCACGGCCCCAGCATTTT. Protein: CASSEIARPQHF.

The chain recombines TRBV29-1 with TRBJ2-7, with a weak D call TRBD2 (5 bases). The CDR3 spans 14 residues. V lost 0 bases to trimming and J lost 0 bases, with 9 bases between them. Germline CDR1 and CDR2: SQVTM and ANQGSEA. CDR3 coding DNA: TGCAGCGTTGAAGATTCGGGAATCTCCTACGAGCAGTACTTC. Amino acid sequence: CSVEDSGISYEQYF.

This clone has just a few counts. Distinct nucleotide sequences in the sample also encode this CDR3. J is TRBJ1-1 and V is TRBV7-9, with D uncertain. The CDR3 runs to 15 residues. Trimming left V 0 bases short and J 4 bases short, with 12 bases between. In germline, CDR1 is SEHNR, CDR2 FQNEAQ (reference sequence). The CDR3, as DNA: TGTGCCAGCAGCTTAGCCCCAGATGGGAGCACTGAAGCTTTCTTT. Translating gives CASSLAPDGSTEAFF.

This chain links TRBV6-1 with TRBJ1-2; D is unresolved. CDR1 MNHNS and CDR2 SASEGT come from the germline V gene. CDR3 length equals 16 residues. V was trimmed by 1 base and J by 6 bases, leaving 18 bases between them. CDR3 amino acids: CASSEEIRTAWDGYTF. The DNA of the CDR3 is TGTGCCAGCAGTGAAGAAATAAGAACAGCGTGGGATGGCTACACCTTC.

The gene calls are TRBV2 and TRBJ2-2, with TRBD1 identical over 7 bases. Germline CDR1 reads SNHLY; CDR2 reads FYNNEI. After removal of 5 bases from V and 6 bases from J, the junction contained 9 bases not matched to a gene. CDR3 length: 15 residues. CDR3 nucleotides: TGTGCCAGCAGTACCGGGACAGTTACCCCCGGGGAGCTGTTTTTT. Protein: CASSTGTVTPGELFF.

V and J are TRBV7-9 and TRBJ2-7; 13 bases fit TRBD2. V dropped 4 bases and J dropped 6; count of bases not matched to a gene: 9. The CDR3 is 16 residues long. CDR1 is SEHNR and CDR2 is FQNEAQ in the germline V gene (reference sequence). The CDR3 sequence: CASSSGLAGVQSEQYF. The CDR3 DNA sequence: TGTGCCAGCAGCTCCGGACTAGCGGGAGTCCAATCCGAGCAGTACTTC.

The CDR3 is CAWKQGVGYTF. CDR3 nucleotide sequence: TGTGCCTGGAAACAGGGAGTTGGCTACACCTTC. The chain is built from TRBV30 and TRBJ1-2, with D maybe TRBD1 (6 bases). Trimming shortened V by 4 bases and J by 7 bases, and 10 bases separated the two germline ends. Germline values: CDR1 GTSNPN, CDR2 SVGIG (reference sequence). This CDR3 has 11 amino acids.

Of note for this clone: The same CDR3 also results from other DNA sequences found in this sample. CDR3 sequence: CASSQDRLTNYGYTF. The CDR3, as DNA: TGTGCCAGCAGCCAAGATCGGTTAACTAACTATGGCTACACCTTC. The J gene is TRBJ1-2, the V gene TRBV4-2; unclear D gene. The CDR3 is 15 residues long. Deletions cut 0 bases from V and 0 bases from J, with 8 bases between. Germline loops: CDR1 LGHNA, CDR2 YNFKEQ.

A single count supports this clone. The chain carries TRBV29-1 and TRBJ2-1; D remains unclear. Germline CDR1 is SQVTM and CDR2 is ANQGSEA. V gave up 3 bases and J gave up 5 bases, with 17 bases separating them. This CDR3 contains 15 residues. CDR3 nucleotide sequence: TGCAGCGTTGATGGGGTGCGGAGTCGACACAATGAGCAGTTCTTC. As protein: CSVDGVRSRHNEQFF.

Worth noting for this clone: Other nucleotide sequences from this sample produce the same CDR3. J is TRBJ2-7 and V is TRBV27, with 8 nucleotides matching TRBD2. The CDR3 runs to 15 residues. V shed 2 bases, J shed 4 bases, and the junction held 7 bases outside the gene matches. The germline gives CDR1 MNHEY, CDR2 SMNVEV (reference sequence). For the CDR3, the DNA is TGTGCCAGCAGTTTAGGGCTAGCGGGTGGGTACGAGCAGTACTTC. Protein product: CASSLGLAGGYEQYF.

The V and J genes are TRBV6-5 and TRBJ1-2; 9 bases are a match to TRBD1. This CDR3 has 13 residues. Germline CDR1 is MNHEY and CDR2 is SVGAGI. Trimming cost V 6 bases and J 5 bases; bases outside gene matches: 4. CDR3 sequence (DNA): TGTGCCAGCAGACAGGGGGCGCGGTATGGCTACACCTTC. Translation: CASRQGARYGYTF.

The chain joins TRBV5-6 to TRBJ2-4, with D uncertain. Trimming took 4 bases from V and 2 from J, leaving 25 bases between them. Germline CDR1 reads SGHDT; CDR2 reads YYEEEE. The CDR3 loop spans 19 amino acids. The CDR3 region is CASSPNPHATEAPKNIQYF. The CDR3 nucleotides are TGTGCCAGCAGCCCCAATCCCCATGCAACCGAGGCCCCCAAAAACATTCAGTACTTC.

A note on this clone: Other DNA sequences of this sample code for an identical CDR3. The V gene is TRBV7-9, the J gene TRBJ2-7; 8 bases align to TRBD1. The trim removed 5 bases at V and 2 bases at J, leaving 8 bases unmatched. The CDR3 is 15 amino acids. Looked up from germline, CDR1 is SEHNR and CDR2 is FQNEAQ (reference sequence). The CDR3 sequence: CASSPGTGDPYEQYF. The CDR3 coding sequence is TGTGCCAGCAGCCCCGGGACAGGCGATCCCTACGAGCAGTACTTC. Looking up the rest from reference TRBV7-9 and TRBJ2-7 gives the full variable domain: DTGVSQNPRHKITKRGQNVTFRCDPISEHNRLYWYRQTLGQGPEFLTYFQNEAQLEKSRLLSDRFSAERPKGSFSTLEIQRTEQGDSAMYLCASSPGTGDPYEQYFGPGTRLTVT.

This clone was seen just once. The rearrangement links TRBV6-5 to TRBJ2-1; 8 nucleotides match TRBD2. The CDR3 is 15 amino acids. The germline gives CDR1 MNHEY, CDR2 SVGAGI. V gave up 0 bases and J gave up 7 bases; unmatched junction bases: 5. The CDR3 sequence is CASSYSAGAKNEQFF. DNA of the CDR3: TGTGCCAGCAGTTACTCAGCGGGGGCCAAGAATGAGCAGTTCTTC.